This TCR beta chain was captured in a study of a mutant IDH1 vaccine in newly diagnosed glioma. Overall study: The first vaccination came 4-6 weeks after radiotherapy alone, or with temozolomide cycles. Whole-study findings and limits: Seemingly, pseudoprogression had no relation to changes in the top peripheral T cell clonotypes.

The CDR3 sequence is 14 residues long. Germline V gene sequence: CDR1 MNHEY, CDR2 SVGAGI. Trimming stripped 3 bases from V and 5 bases from J, with 13 bases between. Regarding this clone: The target antigen is unknown.

The time point was: week 47, end of study. All doses held 300 ug of mutant IDH1 20-mer peptide, with topical imiquimod. Clones were read by immunoSEQ multiplex PCR, and TCRdb kept only the in-frame ones, dropping some. Of tens of thousands of clones listed, around 84% are singletons. The sequenced sample was PBMCs, obtained from a glioma patient whose treatment included an IDH1 peptide vaccine. The receptor was derived from a woman in her 30s with glioma. Some clones in this sample may be carry-over from other donors' samples. This chain connects TRBV6-5 to TRBJ1-1; perhaps TRBD1 as D (5 bases). CDR3 amino acids: CASSYFGEGTEAFF. The CDR3 coding sequence is TGTGCCAGCAGTTATTTCGGGGAGGGGACTGAAGCTTTCTTT.